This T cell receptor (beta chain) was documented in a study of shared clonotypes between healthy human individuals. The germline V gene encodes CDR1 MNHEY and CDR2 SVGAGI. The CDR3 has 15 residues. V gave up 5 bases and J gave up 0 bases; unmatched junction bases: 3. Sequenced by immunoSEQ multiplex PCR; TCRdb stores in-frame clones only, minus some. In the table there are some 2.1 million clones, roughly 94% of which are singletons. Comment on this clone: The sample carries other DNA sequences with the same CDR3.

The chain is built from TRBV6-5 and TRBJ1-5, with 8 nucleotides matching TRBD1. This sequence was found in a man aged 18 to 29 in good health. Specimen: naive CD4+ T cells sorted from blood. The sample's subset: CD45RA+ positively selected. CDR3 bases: TGTGCCAGCAGTCCCGACAGGGGTAGCAATCAGCCCCAGCATTTT. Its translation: CASSPDRGSNQPQHF.